The clone carrying this TCR beta chain has a handful of counts. Trimming shortened V by 3 bases and J by 7 bases, and 17 bases separated the two germline ends. Germline V gene sequence: CDR1 SGDLS, CDR2 YYNGEE. This CDR3 is 14 amino acids long. The data stem from a study of regulatory T cells in long-lasting Graves disease. The time point was: persistent/refractory GD, antithyroid drugs over 5 years with positive TRAb. The TCR library was made from RNA extracted from PBMCs. Arm-PCR of CDR3 regions and iRepertoire HTBI primers were the basis on which TCR beta libraries were built. TCRdb reprocessed the multiplex PCR reads with MiXCR, giving one entry per CDR3 protein. This table has about 430,000 distinct CDR3 sequences, 20% to 25% appearing once.

V usage is TRBV9 and J usage is TRBJ2-7; D may be TRBD1 (6 bases). This sequence originates from a female donor with Graves disease. The sample was peripheral blood mononuclear cells (PBMCs), taken when the disease was refractory, from a patient treated with antithyroid drugs. The CDR3 spells CASSAQPGHREQYF. The CDR3 coding sequence is TGTGCCAGCAGCGCCCAACCGGGACACCGGGAGCAGTACTTC.